The clone carrying this T cell receptor (beta chain) occurred once. The entry originates in a study of blood T cell repertoires in COVID-19. TCRdb's copy holds only in-frame clones and misses some; the assay was immunoSEQ multiplex PCR. Here the sample spans about 360,000 clones, around 82% being singletons. Sequenced: peripheral blood. This clonotype was sampled from a man younger than 40 with active or convalescent COVID-19.

CDR3 nucleotides: TGTGCCAGCAGTCCCGGGACAGCTATTACCTACGAGCAGTACTTC. Translating gives CASSPGTAITYEQYF. The gene calls are TRBV27 and TRBJ2-7, with 7 bases fitting TRBD1. Germline V gene sequence: CDR1 MNHEY, CDR2 SMNVEV (reference sequence). This CDR3 region has 15 residues. The trim removed 5 bases at V and 2 bases at J, leaving 9 bases unmatched.